The 17 T cell receptor beta chains in this list originate from one sample, sequenced in a study of blood T cell repertoires in COVID-19. Clones were read by immunoSEQ multiplex PCR, and TCRdb kept only the in-frame ones, dropping some. The sample carries approximately 59,000 clones, about 80% recorded once. The sequenced sample consisted of peripheral blood. The receptors were sampled from a woman of 80 years or more with acute or convalescent COVID-19.

This chain joins TRBV30 and TRBJ1-4; D gene unclear. This CDR3 has 13 amino acids. CDR1 is GTSNPN, CDR2 SVGIG, per germline (reference sequence). V lost 3 bases to trimming and J lost 7 bases, with 12 bases between them. The CDR3 loop reads CAWSTDRGEKLFF. CDR3 bases: TGTGCCTGGAGCACGGACCGGGGTGAAAAACTGTTTTTT.

The chain carries TRBV6-2 or TRBV6-3 and TRBJ2-5, with 9 bases aligning to TRBD1. CDR1 is MNHEY and CDR2 is SVGEGT in the germline V gene. The ends lost 4 bases at V and 5 bases at J; junction bases unmatched: 11. This CDR3 contains 16 residues. The CDR3 here is CASSLSKTGGGETQYF. The CDR3 DNA sequence: TGTGCCAGCAGTTTATCCAAGACAGGGGGTGGGGAGACCCAGTACTTC.

The J gene is TRBJ2-7, the V gene TRBV4-1; tentative D call: TRBD2 (6 bases). This CDR3 is built from 16 residues. Germline V gene lookup returns CDR1 MGHRA and CDR2 YSYEKL. V dropped 0 bases and J dropped 2 bases, with 14 bases sitting between them. The CDR3 sequence is CASSQDFWDSTYEQYF. DNA of the CDR3: TGCGCCAGCAGCCAAGATTTTTGGGACTCAACCTACGAGCAGTACTTC.

This clone was detected only once. The chain combines TRBV5-1 with TRBJ2-5, with TRBD2 matching 9 bases. Germline V lookup: CDR1 SGHRS, CDR2 YFSETQ. The CDR3 contains 15 residues. The V segment lost 4 bases and the J segment 0 bases; nucleotides outside the gene matches: 4. The DNA for the CDR3 is TGCGCCAGCAGCCGACTAGCGGTGTACCAAGAGACCCAGTACTTC. This encodes CASSRLAVYQETQYF. Using reference TRBV5-1 and TRBJ2-5 for the parts outside the CDR3, the full variable domain is KAGVTQTPRYLIKTRGQQVTLSCSPISGHRSVSWYQQTPGQGLQFLFEYFSETQRNKGNFPGRFSGRQFSNSRSEMNVSTLELGDSALYLCASSRLAVYQETQYFGPGTRLLVL.

V gene TRBV6-4 combines with J gene TRBJ2-2, with 8 bases that match TRBD2. Germline loops: CDR1 MRHNA, CDR2 SNTAGT. V shed 3 bases and J 7 bases; nucleotides not matched to a gene: 7. The CDR3 loop spans 15 amino acids. In DNA, the CDR3 is TGTGCCAGCAGTGAGGTTGCGGGAGGTATCGGGGAGCTGTTTTTT. It yields the protein CASSEVAGGIGELFF.

This clone showed up just once. This chain uses TRBV7-9 with TRBJ2-3; D not certain. The CDR3 runs to 14 residues. V was clipped by 1 base and J by 5 bases, with 10 bases between them. Per the germline V gene, CDR1 is SEHNR and CDR2 is FQNEAQ (reference sequence). DNA for the CDR3: TGTGCCAGCAGCTTAGTTGCTGGCGGAGATACGCAGTATTTT. This translates into CASSLVAGGDTQYF.

The rearrangement links TRBV18 to TRBJ2-3; D unresolved. The V and J ends lost 7 bases and 0 bases respectively, with 11 bases between them. The CDR3 runs 14 residues. CDR1 and CDR2 from the germline V gene are KGHSH and LQKENI. CDR3 sequence (DNA): TGTGCCAGCTTACCCTGGGCTAGCACAGATACGCAGTATTTT. Translation gives CASLPWASTDTQYF.

V is TRBV19 and J is TRBJ1-6; D unclear. The CDR3 is 18 residues long. V was shortened by 6 bases and J by 0 bases, with 18 bases between the two germline ends. The germline CDR1 and CDR2 sequences are LNHDA and SQIVND (reference sequence). CDR3 nucleotide sequence: TGTGCCAGTAGATCTAAGTCGACTACAAGCTCCTATAATTCACCCCTCCACTTT. Amino acid sequence: CASRSKSTTSSYNSPLHF.

The J gene is TRBJ2-1, the V gene TRBV11-2, with 7 bases that match TRBD2. Germline CDR1 is SGHAT and CDR2 is FQNNGV. The CDR3 totals 15 residues. V shed 1 base and J 1 base; nucleotides not matched to a gene: 1. CDR3 loop: CASSLAGGSYNEQFF. CDR3 bases: TGTGCCAGCAGCTTAGCGGGGGGTTCCTACAATGAGCAGTTCTTC.

J is TRBJ2-3 and V is TRBV18, with 8 bases identical to TRBD1. There are 15 residues in the CDR3. Germline assignment: CDR1 KGHSH and CDR2 LQKENI. Losses at the gene ends were 7 bases for V and 6 bases for J; bases not matched to a gene: 12. As DNA, the CDR3 is TGTGCCAGCTTTTTACTCAGGGGGCCCTCCGATACGCAGTATTTT. It translates to CASFLLRGPSDTQYF.

The genes are TRBV6-5 and TRBJ1-2, with no clear D. Trimming took off 6 bases at V and 2 bases at J, with 10 bases between the two ends. Germline V lookup: CDR1 MNHEY, CDR2 SVGAGI. The CDR3 is 13 residues long. CDR3 DNA sequence: TGTGCCAGCAGGGAGATTCGCAACTATGGCTACACCTTC. As protein: CASREIRNYGYTF.

The chain links TRBV10-1 to TRBJ1-3; no clear D. Germline CDR1 is WNHNN and CDR2 is SYGVQD (reference sequence). V was pared by 3 bases and J by 2 bases, with 11 bases between. This CDR3 is built from 15 residues. CDR3 sequence: CASSEVAGTGNTIYF. The CDR3, as DNA: TGCGCCAGCAGTGAAGTTGCGGGGACTGGAAACACCATATATTTT.

The J gene is TRBJ2-3, the V gene TRBV24-1; 9 nucleotides match TRBD1. CDR1 and CDR2 from the germline V gene are KGHDR and SFDVKD. The CDR3 runs 15 residues. V was pared by 4 bases and J by 1 base, with 2 bases of the junction left unmatched. CDR3 DNA: TGTGCCACCAGTGACACAGGGGGCGGCACAGATACGCAGTATTTT. Translation gives CATSDTGGGTDTQYF.

The CDR3 sequence is CASSNWGQGIYEQYF. For the CDR3, the DNA is TGTGCCAGTAGTAATTGGGGACAGGGGATTTACGAGCAGTACTTC. J is TRBJ2-7 and V is TRBV19; TRBD1 agrees at 10 bases. Per the germline V gene, CDR1 is LNHDA and CDR2 is SQIVND (reference sequence). The length of the CDR3 is 15 residues. The V and J ends lost 4 bases and 4 bases, in that order; junction bases with no gene match: 7.

The rearrangement links TRBV25-1 to TRBJ1-1, with 11 positions matching TRBD1. Germline V gene lookup returns CDR1 MGHDK and CDR2 SYGVNS. The ends lost 4 bases at V and 6 bases at J; junction bases unmatched: 4. CDR3 length: 14 amino acids. CDR3 in DNA: TGTGCCAGCAGTGGGGACAGGGGGATCCCTGAAGCTTTCTTT. This sequence encodes CASSGDRGIPEAFF.

V usage is TRBV28 and J usage is TRBJ2-7, with 7 bases fitting TRBD2. This CDR3 region has 13 residues. V lost 7 bases, J lost 7 bases, and 10 bases stayed unmatched. Germline loops: CDR1 MDHEN, CDR2 SYDVKM. The CDR3 sequence: CASNPSGPPEQYF. CDR3 in DNA: TGTGCCAGCAATCCTAGCGGACCTCCTGAGCAGTACTTC.

This sequence joins TRBV5-1 and TRBJ2-7; 9 bases agree with TRBD1. Germline trimming cut 4 bases from V and 3 bases from J; bases unmatched to any gene: 2. Germline V gene lookup returns CDR1 SGHRS and CDR2 YFSETQ. This CDR3 comprises 13 residues. The CDR3 reads CASSRQGGYEQYF. CDR3 in DNA: TGCGCCAGCAGCAGACAGGGGGGCTACGAGCAGTACTTC.